These 29 T cell receptor beta chains were all obtained from the same sample, sequenced in a study of CD8 T cells in ankylosing spondylitis (dated by TCRdb to 2017 to 2019). The full study reports these points: Blood from ankylosing spondylitis patients appeared to be characterized by a TCR beta motif made up of seven or eight highly homologous amino acid variants.

These receptors have no identified antigens. Libraries were prepared through 5' RACE. The sequencer was an Illumina HiSeq 2500. The raw public data were reprocessed by TCRdb itself: fastp quality trimming at Q25, MiXCR clonotype calling, in-frame beta chains only. Rows are unified per CDR3 protein, each entry keeping the most common DNA and genes. The sample table lists 500,000 to 550,000 distinct CDR3 sequences, 12% of them with a count of one. In total, the top ten clones hold almost 7% of the sample. The sequencing input was blood, either unsorted or a sorted T cell fraction (not recorded which). The receptor set was obtained from a male donor with ankylosing spondylitis.

This clonotype came up many times. The genes are TRBV29-1 and TRBJ1-2, with 9 bases identical to TRBD1. Germline V CDR1 and CDR2: SQVTM, ANQGSEA. Unmatched junction bases numbered 13, after V lost 6 bases and J lost 8 bases. The CDR3 loop spans 14 amino acids. This CDR3 is CSVQLDRGFDGYTF. The CDR3 coding sequence is TGCAGCGTCCAGTTAGACAGGGGGTTTGACGGCTACACCTTC.

The chain recombines TRBV3-1 with TRBJ2-7; D gene unclear. The length of the CDR3 is 14 residues. Germline values: CDR1 LGHDT, CDR2 YNNKEL (reference sequence). V lost 1 base, J lost 3 bases, and 10 bases lay in between. As DNA, the CDR3 is TGTGCCAGCAGCCAAGGCCGAGTCGTCTACGAGCAGTACTTC. Residues: CASSQGRVVYEQYF.

Many counts were recorded for this clonotype. The rearrangement joins TRBV20-1 to TRBJ2-5, with D unresolved. V was cut by 0 bases and J by 2 bases, with 13 bases left in between. This CDR3 is 15 amino acids long. CDR1 is DFQATT and CDR2 is SNEGSKA in the germline V gene (reference sequence). The CDR3 region is CSARDTGGAQETQYF. The CDR3 bases are TGCAGTGCTAGAGATACGGGTGGAGCTCAAGAGACCCAGTACTTC.

This clonotype appeared many times. V and J are TRBV12-3 or TRBV12-4 and TRBJ2-5; the D gene is possibly TRBD1 (6 bases). The CDR3 has 14 amino acids. Deletions cut 6 bases from V and 1 base from J, with 12 bases between. The CDR3 coding sequence is TGTGCCAGCAGGAGACAGGCAAGCCAAGAGACCCAGTACTTC. Amino acids: CASRRQASQETQYF.

This clonotype was recorded at least ten times. The V call is TRBV5-1, the J call TRBJ2-4, with D maybe TRBD2 (5 bases). The CDR3 has 15 amino acids. V lost 4 bases, J lost 3 bases, and 14 bases lay in between. From germline, CDR1 is SGHRS and CDR2 YFSETQ. DNA of the CDR3: TGCGCCAGCAGCGTGAGCGGTGTTGACAAAAACATTCAGTACTTC. It is translated as CASSVSGVDKNIQYF.

The chain employs TRBV4-2 and TRBJ2-1, with 10 bases fitting TRBD2. The junction had 4 bases not matched to a gene; V was cut back by 0 bases and J by 5 bases. Germline V gene sequence: CDR1 LGHNA, CDR2 YNFKEQ. The CDR3 loop spans 16 amino acids. In DNA form, the CDR3 reads TGTGCCAGCAGCCAAGAGTGGCTAGCGGGAGACAATGAGCAGTTCTTC. Amino acid sequence: CASSQEWLAGDNEQFF.

This chain links TRBV16 with TRBJ2-7; 9 positions match TRBD1. Germline V gene sequence: CDR1 KGHSY, CDR2 FQNENV. After removal of 3 bases from V and 5 bases from J, the junction contained 8 bases not matched to a gene. The CDR3 covers 15 residues. For the CDR3, the DNA is TGTGCCAGCAGCCAGGCCGGGACAGGGTTCCACGAGCAGTACTTC. Amino acids: CASSQAGTGFHEQYF.

This rearrangement joins TRBV15 to TRBJ2-2, with 7 bases matching TRBD2. The CDR3 consists of 17 residues. Germline V gives CDR1 LNHNV, CDR2 YYDKDF (reference sequence). The trim removed 0 bases at V and 4 bases at J, leaving 8 bases unmatched. For the CDR3, the DNA is TGTGCCACCAGCAGAGATCGCCCGGGAGGTCTCACCGGGGAGCTGTTTTTT. It yields the protein CATSRDRPGGLTGELFF.

This clonotype has only a few counts. V is TRBV14 and J is TRBJ2-1; 8 bases match TRBD1. Germline trimming cut 4 bases from V and 3 bases from J; bases unmatched to any gene: 11. Germline CDR1 reads SGHDN; CDR2 reads FVKESK. The CDR3 sequence is 17 residues long. CDR3 residues: CASSPFLAGGNYNEQFF. DNA for the CDR3: TGTGCCAGCAGCCCCTTCCTCGCAGGGGGCAACTACAATGAGCAGTTCTTC.

This clonotype has just a few counts. The V gene is TRBV5-6, the J gene TRBJ2-7; TRBD2 might be the D (5 bases). Trimming stripped 5 bases from V and 2 bases from J, with 11 bases between. The CDR3 consists of 13 residues. In germline, CDR1 is SGHDT, CDR2 YYEEEE. The CDR3 nucleotides are TGTGCCAGCAGACCGACGGGAACCTACGAGCAGTACTTC. As protein: CASRPTGTYEQYF.

This clonotype was counted a few times. V and J are TRBV7-9 and TRBJ1-4; no firm D call. V was cut by 1 base and J by 0 bases, with 6 bases left in between. CDR1 and CDR2 (germline): SEHNR, FQNEAQ (reference sequence). There are 15 residues in the CDR3. DNA of the CDR3: TGTGCCAGCAGCTTAGTCCCAGCAACTAATGAAAAACTGTTTTTT. Protein sequence: CASSLVPATNEKLFF.

This clonotype was found a few times. The V gene is TRBV29-1, the J gene TRBJ1-2; D not resolved. Trimming removed 7 bases at V and 0 bases at J, with 15 bases between. The CDR3 runs 14 residues. Germline V gene data show CDR1 as SQVTM and CDR2 as ANQGSEA. CDR3 coding DNA: TGCAGCGCCGGACGGTGGGTACCTAACTATGGCTACACCTTC. As protein: CSAGRWVPNYGYTF.

This clonotype was counted between two and nine times. This chain links TRBV28 with TRBJ1-3; possible D gene TRBD1, 5 bases. This CDR3 comprises 16 residues. Trimming cost V 6 bases and J 1 base, with 16 bases left between them. The germline CDR1 and CDR2 sequences are MDHEN and SYDVKM. CDR3 bases: TGTGCCAGCAGCTCCACCCTAAGGGGTTCTGGAAACACCATATATTTT. This sequence encodes CASSSTLRGSGNTIYF.

This clonotype appeared many times. The chain links TRBV29-1 to TRBJ2-3, with no clear D. This CDR3 contains 15 residues. Trimming stripped 1 base from V and 1 base from J, with 12 bases between. Germline V CDR1 and CDR2: SQVTM, ANQGSEA. The CDR3 DNA reads TGCAGCGTTGAAGGGGGTCTGATTGGCACAGATACGCAGTATTTT. Translation gives CSVEGGLIGTDTQYF.

The rearrangement joins TRBV20-1 to TRBJ2-5, with TRBD2 matching 9 bases. Unmatched junction bases numbered 10, after V lost 6 bases and J lost 5 bases. The CDR3 is 14 amino acids. The germline V gene has CDR1 DFQATT and CDR2 SNEGSKA (reference sequence). The CDR3 bases are TGCAGTGCCAAGAGAGCGGGAGGCCCGGAGACCCAGTACTTC. It is translated as CSAKRAGGPETQYF.

This clonotype was recorded a few times. The V and J genes are TRBV5-1 and TRBJ2-1; 7 bases are shared with TRBD2. This CDR3 comprises 14 residues. J was trimmed by 7 bases and V by 2 bases; bases with no gene match: 6. Germline CDR1 SGHRS, CDR2 YFSETQ. CDR3 amino acids: CASSLDGRLNEQFF. The CDR3 nucleotides are TGCGCCAGCAGCTTAGACGGGAGGTTAAATGAGCAGTTCTTC.

This clonotype occurred many times. This chain connects TRBV20-1 to TRBJ2-1, with 7 positions matching TRBD2. V dropped 2 bases and J dropped 5; count of bases not matched to a gene: 0. The CDR3 is 12 residues long. In germline, CDR1 is DFQATT, CDR2 SNEGSKA (reference sequence). CDR3 loop: CSARLADNEQFF. The CDR3, as DNA: TGCAGTGCTAGACTAGCGGACAATGAGCAGTTCTTC.

This CDR3 is CASSPRTRWYEQYV. The CDR3 coding sequence is TGTGCCAGCAGCCCTCGGACTAGATGGTACGAGCAGTACGTC. The chain employs TRBV11-2 and TRBJ2-7; 7 nucleotides align to TRBD2. Germline CDR1 is SGHAT and CDR2 is FQNNGV. The CDR3 consists of 14 residues. J was trimmed by 4 bases and V by 5 bases; bases with no gene match: 8.

This clonotype was seen more than once but under ten times. The V gene is TRBV7-2, the J gene TRBJ1-5, with no clear D. CDR1 is SGHTA, CDR2 FQGNSA, per germline. V shed 5 bases and J shed 5 bases, with 10 bases lying between them. This CDR3 has 13 amino acids. The CDR3 bases are TGTGCCAGCAGCCTAGGGATAGATCAGCCCCAGCATTTT. It specifies CASSLGIDQPQHF. Based on the CDR3 plus reference TRBV7-2 and TRBJ1-5, the full variable domain is GAGVSQSPSNKVTEKGKDVELRCDPISGHTALYWYRQSLGQGLEFLIYFQGNSAPDKSGLPSDRFSAERTGGSVSTLTIQRTQQEDSAVYLCASSLGIDQPQHFGDGTRLSIL.

The V call is TRBV7-2, the J call TRBJ1-1; D remains ambiguous. The CDR3 loop spans 16 amino acids. CDR1 SGHTA and CDR2 FQGNSA come from the germline V gene. Trimming stripped 5 bases from V and 0 bases from J, with 16 bases between. CDR3 amino acids: CASSPGWSTLNTEAFF. In DNA, the CDR3 is TGTGCCAGCAGCCCCGGTTGGTCCACTTTGAACACTGAAGCTTTCTTT.

The chain uses TRBV7-8 and TRBJ2-3; TRBD2 matches at 7 bases. The germline V gene encodes CDR1 SGHVS and CDR2 FQNEAQ. With 1 base clipped from V and 4 bases from J, the junction kept 5 bases outside the gene matches. The CDR3 sequence is 15 residues long. This chain's CDR3 is CASSLDGRAPDTQYF. The CDR3 DNA sequence: TGTGCCAGCAGCTTAGATGGGAGGGCCCCAGATACGCAGTATTTT.

The J gene is TRBJ1-5, the V gene TRBV6-1; D is uncertain. CDR3 size: 13 residues. V was trimmed by 4 bases and J by 6 bases, leaving 10 bases between them. Germline V gene sequence: CDR1 MNHNS, CDR2 SASEGT. In DNA form, the CDR3 reads TGTGCCAGCAGTGCGGACTGGAGTCAGCCCCAGCATTTT. Translation: CASSADWSQPQHF.

The sample holds many counts of this clonotype. The gene calls are TRBV20-1 and TRBJ2-6; D is ambiguous. CDR3 length equals 14 residues. Trimming took off 2 bases at V and 1 base at J, with 6 bases between the two ends. The V gene's germline CDR1 is DFQATT and CDR2 SNEGSKA (reference sequence). The CDR3 nucleotides read TGCAGTGCTAGAAGCGCTTCTGGGGCCAACGTCCTGACTTTC. Translation: CSARSASGANVLTF.

This clonotype was picked up many times. The chain uses TRBV20-1 and TRBJ2-1, with D perhaps TRBD1 (6 bases). There are 15 residues in the CDR3. The V gene's germline CDR1 is DFQATT and CDR2 SNEGSKA (reference sequence). V was clipped by 0 bases and J by 2 bases, with 11 bases between them. CDR3: CSARDRGRPYNEQFF. The DNA of the CDR3 is TGCAGTGCTAGAGATAGGGGGAGACCCTACAATGAGCAGTTCTTC.

This clonotype appeared a few times. The chain uses TRBV20-1 and TRBJ2-3, with a tentative D call TRBD2 (6 bases). V shed 0 bases and J shed 0 bases, with 16 bases lying between them. The CDR3 consists of 17 residues. Germline V lookup: CDR1 DFQATT, CDR2 SNEGSKA (reference sequence). The DNA for the CDR3 is TGCAGTGCTAGAGATGCGGGGTATTTCACTAGCACAGATACGCAGTATTTT. Protein product: CSARDAGYFTSTDTQYF.

A few counts support this clonotype. This chain joins TRBV11-2 and TRBJ1-2; D gene ambiguous. The V gene's germline CDR1 is SGHAT and CDR2 FQNNGV. The CDR3 loop spans 13 amino acids. The V end was cut by 0 bases, the J end by 8 bases, with 10 bases between. The CDR3 coding sequence is TGTGCCAGCAGCTTAGATAGTCGGATCGGCTACACCTTC. This translates into CASSLDSRIGYTF.

This clonotype has only a few counts. The rearrangement joins TRBV28 to TRBJ1-3; D call uncertain. Germline V gives CDR1 MDHEN, CDR2 SYDVKM. The V end lost 2 bases, the J end lost 0 bases, and 11 bases lay between the germline ends. CDR3 length: 16 residues. CDR3 in amino acids: CASSLALGSSGNTIYF. CDR3 DNA sequence: TGTGCCAGCAGTTTAGCGCTGGGCTCCTCTGGAAACACCATATATTTT.

This rearrangement joins TRBV6-1 to TRBJ2-1; the match to TRBD1 covers 9 bases. CDR3 length equals 14 residues. Trimming at V came to 8 bases and at J to 4 bases, leaving 6 bases not matched to a gene. Germline CDR1 and CDR2: MNHNS and SASEGT. The CDR3 loop reads CASVGTGHYNEQFF. The CDR3 DNA reads TGTGCCAGCGTCGGGACAGGGCATTACAATGAGCAGTTCTTC.

This clonotype has more than one count but fewer than ten. The V and J genes are TRBV6-2 or TRBV6-3 and TRBJ2-2, with TRBD1 matching 7 bases. V lost 6 bases and J lost 4; bases outside the gene matches: 8. This CDR3 has 15 amino acids. Germline V gives CDR1 MNHEY, CDR2 SVGEGT. Here the CDR3 DNA reads TGTGCCAGCAGGATACACAGGGGTGCCACCGGGGAGCTGTTTTTT. Translation: CASRIHRGATGELFF.